This is a list of T cell receptor beta chains from one sample in a study of blood T cell repertoires in COVID-19. Repertoires were generated with immunoSEQ multiplex PCR, while TCRdb's copy carries only in-frame clones and drops some. The repertoire holds some 74,000 clones, with approximately 80% as singletons. The sequencing sample was made of peripheral blood. The receptors originated from a woman between 50 and 59 years old with acute or convalescent COVID-19. Both conserved end residues are part of each CDR3.

TRBV2	TRBJ1-6	CASRDSNSPLHF
TRBV2	TRBJ2-5	CASSTGQGETQYF
TRBV7-7	TRBJ2-5	CASSLTSGEETQYF
TRBV7-2	TRBJ2-1	CASSLPSGGSYNEQFF
TRBV7-9	TRBJ2-3	CASSLLAGSTDTQYF
TRBV2	TRBJ2-1	CASSSGHIANEQFF
TRBV12-3/TRBV12-4	TRBJ1-1	CASSRPTGAEAFF
TRBV6-6	TRBJ2-7	CASSVRRGAYEQYF
TRBV6-5	TRBJ1-6	CASRQRMDSPLHF
TRBV6-5	TRBJ1-2	CASRTGTGDYGYTF
TRBV10-3	TRBJ2-5	CAIAGGKAETQYF
TRBV7-9	TRBJ1-1	CASSLGGGVVTEAFF
TRBV9	TRBJ2-7	CASRQVSQAGGTSSYEQYF
TRBV5-6	TRBJ1-2	CASGGQQRNYGYTF
TRBV10-1	TRBJ2-1	CASSWGLGTTNEQFF
TRBV5-1	TRBJ2-5	CASSLDPGTSGIETQYF
TRBV25-1	TRBJ1-6	CASSEPGQGNSPLHF
TRBV9	TRBJ1-2	CASSVDGGPNWGYTF
TRBV20-1	TRBJ1-2	CSATGDYGYTF